These T cell receptor beta chains were read from a single sample in a study of blood T cells in healthy people across ages. TCRdb re-analysed the 5' RACE reads in MiXCR, keeping a single row per CDR3 protein. There are 1.4 million or so distinct CDR3 sequences in the sample; about 42% occur only once, and over 3.5% lies in the top ten. The sample taken for sequencing was blood. The origin of the receptors is a woman aged 18-29 years in good health. Both conserved end residues are trimmed from each CDR3. The D gene is left open where the match is weak.

v_call	d_call	j_call	cdr3_aa
TRBV4-3	TRBD2	TRBJ2-1	ASSHALAGVGDEQF
TRBV28	NA	TRBJ1-2	ASSSPLKDSLHGYT
TRBV10-3	TRBD2	TRBJ2-3	AISASGGTDTQY
TRBV7-2	NA	TRBJ2-7	ASSYQGQGVYEQY
TRBV6-5	NA	TRBJ2-7	ASRETFYEQY
TRBV4-3	TRBD1	TRBJ1-2	ASSHGRQGPNYGYT
TRBV12-3/TRBV12-4	TRBD2	TRBJ2-5	ASSRDYLWQY
TRBV6-2/TRBV6-3	TRBD1	TRBJ2-1	ASSPQGEGVNEQF
TRBV29-1	TRBD1	TRBJ2-7	SVGKGTGGYEQY
TRBV10-3	NA	TRBJ2-5	ATGSTLGTQY
TRBV4-2	TRBD2	TRBJ2-1	ASSQVATMGVAGLDEQF
TRBV20-1	TRBD1	TRBJ1-2	SASGTEYGYT
TRBV7-2	TRBD2	TRBJ2-1	ASSLALSGRALDEQF
TRBV5-5	NA	TRBJ2-5	ASSPRAEETWTQY
TRBV20-1	NA	NA	SALGGEVDEQY
TRBV25-1	NA	TRBJ1-1	ASSDHTYGNTEAF
TRBV12-3/TRBV12-4	NA	TRBJ2-7	ASSFVPGEQY
TRBV9	TRBD2	NA	ASSGTLAGGSLETQY
TRBV6-5	NA	TRBJ1-1	ASSYFRGGTEAF
TRBV12-3/TRBV12-4	NA	TRBJ2-7	ASSHTVSYEQY